The clone carrying this T cell receptor (beta chain) was recorded a few times. A library of TCRbeta sequences, prepared with unique molecular identifiers, was generated. TCRdb reprocessed the PCR reads via MiXCR and lists one record per CDR3 protein. The data show almost 500,000 distinct CDR3 sequences, 12% seen once. The CDR3 runs to 14 residues. Germline V gene data show CDR1 as MNHNS and CDR2 as SASEGT. V dropped 5 bases and J dropped 5; count of bases not matched to a gene: 7. The sample belongs to a study of T-cell reconstitution after alpha-beta-depleted transplantation in children. The chain links TRBV6-1 to TRBJ2-7; TRBD1 matches at 9 bases. This sequence originates from a human donor who donated a stem cell graft to a child with combined immunodeficiency. The specimen comprised PBMCs from the stem cell graft donor, sampled from the stem cell graft. The CDR3 nucleotides are TGTGCCAGCAGTACCGGGACAGGGAGCGACGAGCAGTACTTC. Protein: CASSTGTGSDEQYF.